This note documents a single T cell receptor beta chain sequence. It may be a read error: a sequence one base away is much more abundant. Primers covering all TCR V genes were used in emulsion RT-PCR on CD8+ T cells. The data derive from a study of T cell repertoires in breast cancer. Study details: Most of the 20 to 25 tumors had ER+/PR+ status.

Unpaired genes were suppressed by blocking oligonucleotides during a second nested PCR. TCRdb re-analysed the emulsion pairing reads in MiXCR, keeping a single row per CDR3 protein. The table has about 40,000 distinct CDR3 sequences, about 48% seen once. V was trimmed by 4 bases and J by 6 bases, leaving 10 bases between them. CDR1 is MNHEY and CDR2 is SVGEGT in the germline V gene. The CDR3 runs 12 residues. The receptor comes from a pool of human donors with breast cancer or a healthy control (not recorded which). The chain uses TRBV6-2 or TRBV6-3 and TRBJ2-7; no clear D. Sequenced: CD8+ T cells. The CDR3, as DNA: TGTGCCAGCAGTTTAAAGGGTTGCGAGCAGTACTTC. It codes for CASSLKGCEQYF.